The T cell receptor beta chain described here comes from a study of T cell responses to AZD1222 COVID-19 vaccine. CDR1 and CDR2 from the germline V gene are SGHTA and FQGNSA. CDR3 length equals 12 residues. V lost 4 bases and J 8 bases, leaving 11 bases between the germline ends. Study-wide findings and caveats: Close to half of spike-specific TCRs reportedly recognize unmutated variant regions. Vaccine-related CD4 TCRs covered spike, predominating at 160-218 and 743-854. Among AZD1222 vaccinees, only five or six were seropositive at baseline.

Note on this clone: As yet, its antigen is unknown.

Here immunoSEQ multiplex PCR was the method, and the copy in TCRdb shows in-frame clones only, minus some. The sample shows about 150,000 clones, roughly 80% of them seen only once. This receptor was taken from an adult in good health. Material: peripheral blood, obtained on day 0 of MenACWY control vaccination. The chain has TRBV7-2 and TRBJ1-1; D is uncertain. CDR3 nucleotides: TGTGCCAGCAGCTCCAACGGCATCGAAGCTTTCTTT. This encodes CASSSNGIEAFF.